Below are 30 T cell receptor beta chains sequenced from a single sample in a study of OX40 agonist ivuxolimab in advanced cancers. Assay: immunoSEQ multiplex PCR; the TCRdb copy retains only in-frame clones and omits some. Of 97,000 or so clones in the sample, roughly 89% are singletons; the top ten hold around 0.16%. Sequences were derived from CD4+ or CD8+ T cells sorted from blood, sampled in a trial of the OX40 agonist ivuxolimab. The receptor set was obtained from an adult with an advanced solid tumor such as melanoma, head and neck, liver or kidney cancer.

Only a few counts were recorded for this clone. This rearrangement joins TRBV7-9 to TRBJ2-3, with 9 bases identical to TRBD2. After removal of 5 bases from V and 1 base from J, the junction contained 16 bases not matched to a gene. Germline V lookup: CDR1 SEHNR, CDR2 FQNEAQ (reference sequence). This CDR3 has 19 residues. DNA for the CDR3: TGTGCCAGCAGCCCCGGGATGACTAGCGGACGGTCGGGCACAGATACGCAGTATTTT. Protein product: CASSPGMTSGRSGTDTQYF.

The chain carries TRBV27 and TRBJ2-3; no clear D gene. The V gene lost 1 base and the J gene lost 4 bases, with 9 bases spanning the gap. The germline V gene has CDR1 MNHEY and CDR2 SMNVEV (reference sequence). The length of the CDR3 is 14 residues. The CDR3 loop reads CASSLFVPADTQYF. The CDR3 DNA follows: TGTGCCAGCAGTTTATTCGTCCCAGCAGATACGCAGTATTTT.

This sequence joins TRBV19 and TRBJ1-5, with D possibly matching TRBD1 (5 bases). Trimming took 6 bases from V and 7 from J, leaving 13 bases between them. CDR1 and CDR2 from the germline V gene are LNHDA and SQIVND (reference sequence). This CDR3 has 13 amino acids. CDR3: CASSSGIGQPQHF. The DNA for the CDR3 is TGTGCCAGTAGCTCAGGGATAGGCCAGCCCCAGCATTTT.

This chain uses TRBV15 with TRBJ2-7, with 7 bases identical to TRBD2. The CDR3 length is 15 residues. V shed 2 bases and J 0 bases; nucleotides not matched to a gene: 4. In germline, CDR1 is LNHNV, CDR2 YYDKDF (reference sequence). CDR3 in DNA: TGTGCCACCAGCAGACCAAGCGGGATCTCCTACGAGCAGTACTTC. This codes for CATSRPSGISYEQYF. Looking up the rest from reference TRBV15 and TRBJ2-7 gives the full variable domain: DAMVIQNPRYQVTQFGKPVTLSCSQTLNHNVMYWYQQKSSQAPKLLFHYYDKDFNNEADTPDNFQSRRPNTSFCFLDIRSPGLGDTAMYLCATSRPSGISYEQYFGPGTRLTVT.

J is TRBJ2-2 and V is TRBV5-4, with 8 bases matching TRBD2. The CDR3 contains 14 residues. With V trimmed by 0 bases and J by 7 bases, 2 bases remained unmatched. Germline CDR1 is SGHNT and CDR2 is YYREEE (reference sequence). The CDR3 region has the DNA TGTGCCAGCAGCTTGGCCGGGGGGGTCGGGGAGCTGTTTTTT. It codes for CASSLAGGVGELFF.

The rearrangement uses TRBV6-6 and TRBJ1-5, with 7 bases lining up with TRBD1. The germline CDR1 and CDR2 sequences are MNHNY and SVGAGI (reference sequence). The CDR3 has 14 amino acids. The junction had 7 bases not matched to a gene; V was cut back by 6 bases and J by 5 bases. As DNA, the CDR3 is TGTGCCAGCAGACCGACAGGGCGGGATCAGCCCCAGCATTTT. Translating it yields CASRPTGRDQPQHF.

J is TRBJ1-6 and V is TRBV6-1; no clear D. V gave up 3 bases and J gave up 0 bases, with 15 bases separating them. Germline CDR1 and CDR2: MNHNS and SASEGT. The CDR3 runs 18 residues. The CDR3 loop is CASSDALERSSYNSPLHF. The DNA for the CDR3 is TGTGCCAGCAGTGATGCCCTGGAGAGGTCCTCCTATAATTCACCCCTCCACTTT.

The chain carries TRBV5-1 and TRBJ1-1; 9 nucleotides agree with TRBD1. The CDR3 runs to 17 residues. Per germline, CDR1 SGHRS and CDR2 YFSETQ. V shed 6 bases, J shed 1 base, and the junction held 13 bases outside the gene matches. CDR3 nucleotide sequence: TGCGCCAGCAAGAAAGGAGGGACAGGGAGGGCGAACACTGAAGCTTTCTTT. It specifies CASKKGGTGRANTEAFF. Filled out from reference TRBV5-1 and TRBJ1-1, the complete variable domain reads KAGVTQTPRYLIKTRGQQVTLSCSPISGHRSVSWYQQTPGQGLQFLFEYFSETQRNKGNFPGRFSGRQFSNSRSEMNVSTLELGDSALYLCASKKGGTGRANTEAFFGQGTRLTVV.

V gene TRBV7-8 combines with J gene TRBJ1-5; D might be TRBD1 (6 bases). The CDR3 is 14 amino acids. Per germline, CDR1 SGHVS and CDR2 FQNEAQ. V shed 5 bases and J shed 7 bases, with 15 bases lying between them. DNA for the CDR3: TGTGCCAGCAGCCAAACGGGGGGACACCAGCCCCAGCATTTT. Protein: CASSQTGGHQPQHF.

Here the CDR3 DNA reads TGCGCCAGCAGTGTCCTCACCCCGGGTGTTGAGCAGTTCTTC. The encoded protein is CASSVLTPGVEQFF. The gene calls are TRBV10-2 and TRBJ2-1, with D unclear. The germline V and J ends were trimmed by 4 bases and 9 bases, with 16 bases remaining between them. The CDR3 is made up of 14 amino acids. CDR1 and CDR2 (germline): WSHSY, SAAADI.

This rearrangement joins TRBV6-5 to TRBJ2-3; D uncertain. Germline values: CDR1 MNHEY, CDR2 SVGAGI. The CDR3 is 13 amino acids. The V and J ends lost 0 bases and 6 bases respectively, with 7 bases between them. CDR3 DNA: TGTGCCAGCAGTTACTCCGGTATGGATACGCAGTATTTT. This codes for CASSYSGMDTQYF.

Of note for this clone: Other DNA sequences within the sample encode an identical CDR3. The chain links TRBV5-1 to TRBJ1-3; D is ambiguous. Trimming removed 0 bases at V and 0 bases at J, with 7 bases between. The CDR3 has 15 amino acids. CDR1 and CDR2 (germline): SGHRS, YFSETQ. CDR3 sequence reads: CASSLAGNSGNTIYF. The DNA for the CDR3 is TGCGCCAGCAGCTTGGCCGGGAACTCTGGAAACACCATATATTTT.

In regard to this clone: This sample includes further DNA sequences coding for the same CDR3. CDR3 sequence (DNA): TGCAGCGTTGAAGTAGCAGGAGGGGCTTACAATGAGCAGTTCTTC. This gives the protein CSVEVAGGAYNEQFF. The genes are TRBV29-1 and TRBJ2-1; maybe TRBD2 (6 bases). V was trimmed by 1 base and J by 4 bases, leaving 14 bases between them. Germline V gene sequence: CDR1 SQVTM, CDR2 ANQGSEA. The CDR3 consists of 15 residues.

The V call is TRBV27, the J call TRBJ1-2; D is ambiguous. V dropped 4 bases and J dropped 0 bases, with 9 bases sitting between them. Germline V gene lookup returns CDR1 MNHEY and CDR2 SMNVEV (reference sequence). This CDR3 has 14 residues. The CDR3 bases are TGTGCCAGCAGTTCCCTGATCACTAACTATGGCTACACCTTC. Amino acid sequence: CASSSLITNYGYTF.

V usage is TRBV27 and J usage is TRBJ2-7; D remains unclear. CDR1 and CDR2 (germline): MNHEY, SMNVEV (reference sequence). V was cut by 5 bases and J by 4 bases, with 15 bases left in between. There are 14 residues in the CDR3. The CDR3 DNA follows: TGTGCCAGCAGTCCCCGGAGAGACCTGTACGAGCAGTACTTC. Protein sequence: CASSPRRDLYEQYF.

The chain uses TRBV18 and TRBJ2-3, with 10 positions matching TRBD2. CDR1 is KGHSH and CDR2 is LQKENI in the germline V gene. There are 16 residues in the CDR3. The trim removed 5 bases at V and 2 bases at J, leaving 7 bases unmatched. Here the CDR3 DNA reads TGTGCCAGCTCATCACTAGCGGGAACCGACACAGATACGCAGTATTTT. Translated, it gives CASSSLAGTDTDTQYF.

The V call is TRBV7-2, the J call TRBJ1-1, with D uncertain. V was pared by 2 bases and J by 3 bases, with 10 bases between. Germline lookup yields CDR1 SGHTA and CDR2 FQGNSA. The CDR3 sequence is 14 residues long. The CDR3 bases are TGTGCCAGCAGCTTAAAGGGTTTTGACACTGAAGCTTTCTTT. It specifies CASSLKGFDTEAFF.

This chain joins TRBV6-1 and TRBJ1-1, with unresolved D. The V end lost 2 bases, the J end lost 5 bases, and 9 bases lay between the germline ends. The germline V gene has CDR1 MNHNS and CDR2 SASEGT. This CDR3 is built from 13 residues. CDR3 nucleotides: TGTGCCAGCAGTGAATGGAGCGGGACTGAAGCTTTCTTT. Translated, it gives CASSEWSGTEAFF.

The chain links TRBV11-1 to TRBJ2-1; the match to TRBD1 covers 10 bases. CDR1 is SGHAT and CDR2 is FQDESV in the germline V gene (reference sequence). The CDR3 consists of 12 residues. V lost 5 bases and J lost 12; bases outside the gene matches: 4. CDR3 protein: CASSDRGPRQFF. In nucleotides, the CDR3 is TGTGCCAGCAGCGACAGGGGGCCTCGGCAGTTCTTC. Full variable domain (rest looked up from reference TRBV11-1 and TRBJ2-1): EAEVAQSPRYKITEKSQAVAFWCDPISGHATLYWYRQILGQGPELLVQFQDESVVDDSQLPKDRFSAERLKGVDSTLKIQPAELGDSAMYLCASSDRGPRQFFGPGTRLTVL.

The chain recombines TRBV9 with TRBJ2-5; TRBD1 might be the D (5 bases). CDR3 length: 14 amino acids. Germline CDR1 reads SGDLS; CDR2 reads YYNGEE. V dropped 7 bases and J dropped 4 bases, with 17 bases sitting between them. CDR3 residues: CASSQGAFGETQYF. DNA for the CDR3: TGTGCCAGCTCCCAAGGGGCCTTCGGAGAGACCCAGTACTTC.

The chain employs TRBV5-4 and TRBJ1-2; 9 bases agree with TRBD1. The V gene end was trimmed by 3 bases and the J gene end by 7 bases; junction bases not matched to a gene: 13. Germline-derived CDR1 and CDR2 are SGHNT and YYREEE (reference sequence). The CDR3 extends over 16 amino acids. The CDR3 loop reads CASSSATGTGFLGYTF. The CDR3 DNA sequence: TGTGCCAGCAGCTCGGCGACCGGGACAGGGTTCCTTGGCTACACCTTC.

This clone was seen once. The chain couples TRBV6-5 to TRBJ2-3; 8 bases are shared with TRBD2. This CDR3 has 15 amino acids. With V trimmed by 6 bases and J by 2 bases, 7 bases remained unmatched. CDR1 MNHEY and CDR2 SVGAGI come from the germline V gene. This CDR3 reads CASRRRGGLTDTQYF. The CDR3 bases are TGTGCCAGCAGGCGCCGCGGGGGGCTCACAGATACGCAGTATTTT.

CDR3 sequence reads: CASSPGQISYNEQFF. In DNA form, the CDR3 reads TGTGCCAGCTCACCGGGACAAATCTCCTACAATGAGCAGTTCTTC. The gene calls are TRBV18 and TRBJ2-1; D may be TRBD1 (6 bases). CDR1 and CDR2 from the germline V gene are KGHSH and LQKENI. V lost 3 bases and J 0 bases, leaving 9 bases between the germline ends. This CDR3 spans 15 amino acids.

The chain is built from TRBV28 and TRBJ2-7; weak D call: TRBD1 (6 bases). Trimming left V 6 bases short and J 3 bases short, with 21 bases between. The CDR3 covers 16 residues. Germline values: CDR1 MDHEN, CDR2 SYDVKM. CDR3 sequence: CASSPVGYRVGYEQYF. The CDR3 bases are TGTGCCAGCAGCCCAGTGGGTTACAGGGTCGGCTACGAGCAGTACTTC.

The chain uses TRBV5-1 and TRBJ1-6; no clear D gene. Germline CDR1 reads SGHRS; CDR2 reads YFSETQ. Trimming removed 4 bases at V and 10 bases at J, with 18 bases between. The CDR3 loop spans 15 amino acids. This CDR3 reads CASSPEGRVESPLHF. The CDR3 DNA reads as TGCGCCAGCAGCCCGGAGGGCAGAGTCGAGTCACCCCTCCACTTT.

The chain couples TRBV7-2 to TRBJ2-1; 10 nucleotides match TRBD2. V was pared by 1 base and J by 4 bases, with 4 bases of the junction left unmatched. The V gene's germline CDR1 is SGHTA and CDR2 FQGNSA. This CDR3 has 16 residues. CDR3 DNA: TGTGCCAGCAGCTTAGTTGGGACTAGCGAGTACAATGAGCAGTTCTTC. Protein sequence: CASSLVGTSEYNEQFF. Drawing the rest from reference TRBV7-2 and TRBJ2-1, the complete variable domain is GAGVSQSPSNKVTEKGKDVELRCDPISGHTALYWYRQSLGQGLEFLIYFQGNSAPDKSGLPSDRFSAERTGGSVSTLTIQRTQQEDSAVYLCASSLVGTSEYNEQFFGPGTRLTVL.

V usage is TRBV5-1 and J usage is TRBJ2-1; 9 nucleotides line up with TRBD2. Trimming took 5 bases from V and 3 from J; bases not matched to a gene: 6. Looked up from germline, CDR1 is SGHRS and CDR2 is YFSETQ. The CDR3 is 15 residues long. The CDR3 region has the DNA TGCGCCAGCAGAGTAGCGGGAGCGTACTACAATGAGCAGTTCTTC. This encodes CASRVAGAYYNEQFF.

V is TRBV7-2 and J is TRBJ2-3; 8 bases agree with TRBD2. This CDR3 has 15 residues. Germline CDR1 and CDR2: SGHTA and FQGNSA. The ends lost 4 bases at V and 5 bases at J; junction bases unmatched: 8. The CDR3 sequence: CASSSPAGGVDTQYF. The DNA for the CDR3 is TGTGCCAGCAGCTCCCCGGCGGGGGGTGTAGATACGCAGTATTTT. Full variable domain (rest looked up from reference TRBV7-2 and TRBJ2-3): GAGVSQSPSNKVTEKGKDVELRCDPISGHTALYWYRQSLGQGLEFLIYFQGNSAPDKSGLPSDRFSAERTGGSVSTLTIQRTQQEDSAVYLCASSSPAGGVDTQYFGPGTRLTVL.

A few counts support this clone. The gene calls are TRBV4-1 and TRBJ2-7; D is undetermined. CDR1 MGHRA and CDR2 YSYEKL come from the germline V gene. V was clipped by 0 bases and J by 2 bases, with 14 bases between them. The CDR3 runs 16 residues. The CDR3 protein is CASSQDRAGLPYEQYF. The DNA for the CDR3 is TGCGCCAGCAGCCAAGATAGGGCAGGCCTCCCCTACGAGCAGTACTTC.

The chain recombines TRBV6-5 with TRBJ1-1, with D possibly TRBD1 on 6 matching bases. The CDR3 loop spans 15 amino acids. Germline CDR1 MNHEY, CDR2 SVGAGI. Trimming pared 7 bases from V and 0 bases from J, leaving 15 bases between. CDR3: CASKTSGTLNTEAFF. CDR3 sequence (DNA): TGTGCCAGCAAGACTTCCGGGACACTGAACACTGAAGCTTTCTTT.